This entry concerns a single T cell receptor beta chain. What it binds is not known. These data are taken from a study of CD8 T cells in Susac syndrome. General study results and limits: It was acknowledged in the study that its TCR sequencing and HLA analysis involved a relatively small number of individuals.

The authors reverse transcribed about 0.45 to 1 ug RNA with random hexamers. TCR beta CDR3 was amplified by immunoSEQ covering 54 Vbeta and 13 Jbeta. From the immunoSEQ multiplex PCR reads, TCRdb called clonotypes with MiXCR, one entry per CDR3 protein. The sample includes 150,000 or so distinct CDR3 sequences, around 95% of them seen just once. Germline V gene sequence: CDR1 MNHEY, CDR2 SMNVEV (reference sequence). With 0 bases removed from V and 11 bases from J, the gap between germline ends came to 14 bases. This CDR3 has 15 residues. The sequenced target, TCR beta, came from blood CD8+ and CD4+ T cells. Purification of the CD8+ and CD4+ T cells relied on negative isolation, and TEMRA cells underwent FACS enrichment.

The chain joins TRBV27 to TRBJ1-6; D perhaps matches TRBD1 (6 bases). The sequenced material came from CD8+ T cells from PBMCs. The clonotype was recovered from a human donor with multiple sclerosis. This CDR3 reads CASSLSGTLQPPLHF. CDR3 DNA sequence: TGTGCCAGCAGTTTATCAGGGACACTCCAGCCACCCCTCCACTTT.